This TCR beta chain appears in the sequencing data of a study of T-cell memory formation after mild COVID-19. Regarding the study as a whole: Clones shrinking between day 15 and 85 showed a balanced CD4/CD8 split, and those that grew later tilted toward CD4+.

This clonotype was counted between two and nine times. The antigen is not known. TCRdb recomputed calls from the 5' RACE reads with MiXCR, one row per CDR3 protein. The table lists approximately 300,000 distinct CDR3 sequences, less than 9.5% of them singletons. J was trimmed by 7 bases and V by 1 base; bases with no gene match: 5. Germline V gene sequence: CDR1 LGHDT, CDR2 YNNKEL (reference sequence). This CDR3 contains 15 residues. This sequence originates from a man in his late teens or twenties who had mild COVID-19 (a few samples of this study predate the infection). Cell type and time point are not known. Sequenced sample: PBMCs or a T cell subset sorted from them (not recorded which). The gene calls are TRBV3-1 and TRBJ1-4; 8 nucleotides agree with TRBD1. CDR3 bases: TGTGCCAGCAGCCAAGGGGTACAGGGGGGTGAAAAACTGTTTTTT. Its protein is CASSQGVQGGEKLFF.